The 16 T cell receptor beta chains given below trace back to one sample, sequenced in a study of shared clonotypes between healthy human individuals. Assay used: immunoSEQ multiplex PCR; TCRdb lists only in-frame clones, some missing. Of more than 2,000,000 clones listed, just over 90% are singletons. Source material: naive CD4+ T cells from PBMCs. Subset of the sample: CD45RA+ positively selected. Every receptor here comes from a man between 18 and 29 years old in good health. Some clones in this sample may be carry-over from other donors' samples.

The V call is TRBV28, the J call TRBJ1-5; D not resolved. Germline CDR1 and CDR2: MDHEN and SYDVKM. The ends were cut back, 10 bases at V and 0 bases at J, with 10 bases in the middle. This CDR3 has 13 amino acids. This chain's CDR3 is CATGSNSNQPQHF. The CDR3 DNA sequence: TGTGCCACCGGGAGCAATAGCAATCAGCCCCAGCATTTT.

The chain links TRBV15 to TRBJ2-6; possibly TRBD1 for D (5 bases). Germline lookup yields CDR1 LNHNV and CDR2 YYDKDF (reference sequence). The CDR3 consists of 15 residues. V lost 0 bases, J lost 3 bases, and 6 bases lay in between. The CDR3 nucleotides read TGTGCCACCAGCAGAGACAGGGTTGGGGCCAACGTCCTGACTTTC. It is translated as CATSRDRVGANVLTF.

V usage is TRBV7-8 and J usage is TRBJ2-3; 8 nucleotides agree with TRBD2. V gave up 6 bases and J gave up 4 bases; unmatched junction bases: 15. The CDR3 extends over 17 amino acids. Germline V gene sequence: CDR1 SGHVS, CDR2 FQNEAQ. In DNA, the CDR3 is TGTGCCAGCAGAGAAATCCCCAAGCGGGAGCTATCAGATACGCAGTATTTT. Protein sequence: CASREIPKRELSDTQYF.

The gene calls are TRBV6-6 and TRBJ1-3, with TRBD1 as a possible D gene (5 bases). The V end was cut by 6 bases, the J end by 3 bases, with 12 bases between. The CDR3 consists of 14 residues. Germline loops: CDR1 MNHNY, CDR2 SVGAGI (reference sequence). CDR3 amino acids: CASSRDVGGNTIYF. The CDR3 DNA reads TGTGCCAGCAGCAGGGACGTGGGTGGAAACACCATATATTTT.

V usage is TRBV11-2 and J usage is TRBJ1-2; a weak D match, TRBD1 (5 bases). The V end was cut by 1 base, the J end by 5 bases, with 11 bases between. Per germline, CDR1 SGHAT and CDR2 FQNNGV. CDR3 length equals 14 residues. CDR3 nucleotides: TGTGCCAGCAGCTTAGGGGGACGAGGGTATGGCTACACCTTC. Protein: CASSLGGRGYGYTF.

V usage is TRBV5-1 and J usage is TRBJ2-1; TRBD2 aligns across 10 bases. CDR3 length equals 15 residues. With V trimmed by 5 bases and J by 8 bases, 10 bases remained unmatched. Germline values: CDR1 SGHRS, CDR2 YFSETQ. The CDR3 DNA is TGCGCCAGCAGTCAAACTAGCGGGATAACCTATGAGCAGTTCTTC. Translating it yields CASSQTSGITYEQFF.

This chain's CDR3 is CASSQDPRQGANEQFF. CDR3 DNA sequence: TGCGCCAGCAGCCAAGATCCACGACAGGGGGCGAATGAGCAGTTCTTC. This sequence joins TRBV4-1 and TRBJ2-1; 10 nucleotides agree with TRBD1. In germline, CDR1 is MGHRA, CDR2 YSYEKL. The CDR3 totals 16 residues. The J segment lost 7 bases and the V segment lost 0 bases, leaving 6 bases of the junction unmatched.

Of note for this clone: Different DNA sequences within this sample yield the same CDR3. V gene TRBV18 combines with J gene TRBJ1-1, with TRBD1 identical over 8 bases. The trim removed 4 bases at V and 1 base at J, leaving 5 bases unmatched. CDR1 and CDR2 (germline): KGHSH, LQKENI. The CDR3 contains 15 residues. The CDR3 is CASSLGQGGNTEAFF. The CDR3 DNA follows: TGTGCCAGCTCACTTGGACAGGGCGGGAACACTGAAGCTTTCTTT.

The V gene is TRBV4-3, the J gene TRBJ2-2, with D uncertain. V lost 0 bases, J lost 9 bases, and 11 bases lay in between. CDR1 LGHNA and CDR2 YSLEER come from the germline V gene. The CDR3 spans 14 residues. Here the CDR3 reads CASSQDLGRRELFF. The CDR3, as DNA: TGCGCCAGCAGCCAAGATCTCGGACGCAGGGAGCTGTTTTTT.

The chain combines TRBV19 with TRBJ2-3; 14 bases agree with TRBD2. Trimming took 5 bases from V and 4 from J; bases not matched to a gene: 5. Germline loops: CDR1 LNHDA, CDR2 SQIVND (reference sequence). The CDR3 contains 16 residues. In nucleotides, the CDR3 is TGTGCCAGTAGTTGGGGACTAGCGGGAGCTGCAGATACGCAGTATTTT. This encodes CASSWGLAGAADTQYF.

This clone has a single count. The chain employs TRBV19 and TRBJ2-3; D possibly corresponds to TRBD2 (5 bases). Germline lookup yields CDR1 LNHDA and CDR2 SQIVND (reference sequence). The CDR3 spans 16 residues. Trimming shortened V by 3 bases and J by 4 bases, and 17 bases separated the two germline ends. CDR3 sequence (DNA): TGTGCCAGTAGTATCATTCGGGGATCTGAATCAGATACGCAGTATTTT. Translation gives CASSIIRGSESDTQYF. The variable domain in full, completed from reference TRBV19 and TRBJ2-3, reads DGGITQSPKYLFRKEGQNVTLSCEQNLNHDAMYWYRQDPGQGLRLIYYSQIVNDFQKGDIAEGYSVSREKKESFPLTVTSAQKNPTAFYLCASSIIRGSESDTQYFGPGTRLTVL.

This chain connects TRBV5-4 to TRBJ2-7, with a tentative D call TRBD2 (6 bases). CDR1 and CDR2 (germline): SGHNT, YYREEE (reference sequence). CDR3 length: 15 residues. V lost 2 bases and J 2 bases, leaving 14 bases between the germline ends. The CDR3 region is CASSLGLASAYEQYF. The CDR3, as DNA: TGTGCCAGCAGCTTAGGGCTAGCGTCCGCCTACGAGCAGTACTTC.

The rearrangement uses TRBV4-1 and TRBJ1-5; D perhaps matches TRBD1 (5 bases). With 0 bases removed from V and 8 bases from J, the gap between germline ends came to 14 bases. The CDR3 is made up of 15 amino acids. Looked up from germline, CDR1 is MGHRA and CDR2 is YSYEKL. CDR3 DNA: TGCGCCAGCAGCCAAGATTCAGGGATGAGAGAGCCCCAGCATTTT. This sequence encodes CASSQDSGMREPQHF.

The chain combines TRBV23-1 with TRBJ1-2; the D is unclear. TRBV23-1 is identified as an open reading frame with a role that is uncertain. The CDR3 is 12 residues long. The V gene lost 7 bases and the J gene lost 4 bases, with 10 bases spanning the gap. The CDR3 nucleotides are TGCGCCAGCACAGGACTTAGCTATGGCTACACCTTC. It codes for CASTGLSYGYTF.

This chain links TRBV28 with TRBJ2-7, with 7 bases that match TRBD1. Germline-derived CDR1 and CDR2 are MDHEN and SYDVKM. This CDR3 is built from 15 residues. V was clipped by 6 bases and J by 4 bases; unmatched bases: 12. The CDR3 region is CASSPTRRGQYEQYF. The CDR3 region has the DNA TGTGCCAGCAGCCCTACCCGAAGGGGGCAGTACGAGCAGTACTTC.

The chain uses TRBV28 and TRBJ1-5, with 7 bases aligning to TRBD1. CDR3 length: 16 residues. Per germline, CDR1 MDHEN and CDR2 SYDVKM. V lost 2 bases to trimming and J lost 1 base; unmatched junction nucleotides: 5. The CDR3 sequence: CASSLNRGRSNQPQHF. CDR3 nucleotide sequence: TGTGCCAGCAGTTTAAACAGGGGAAGGAGCAATCAGCCCCAGCATTTT.